This T cell receptor beta chain comes out of a study of blood T cells in healthy people across ages. Findings and limits, study-wide: In older individuals, TCR beta diversity per million T cells was lower, falling roughly linearly with age. Naive CD4+ cells and diversity were both higher in long-lived donors than in aged donors.

To note about this clonotype: Its antigen is unidentified.

The second PCR ran 7 to 11 cycles with a sample-barcoded 5' primer and J-beta primers. TCRdb itself ran the 5' RACE reads through MiXCR, one entry per CDR3 protein. The data contain around 990,000 distinct CDR3 sequences, 20% to 25% of them seen just once; the ten biggest clones take up approximately 0.7%. V was clipped by 2 bases and J by 11 bases, with 10 bases between them. The CDR3 has 13 residues. The data were also submitted as part of a second study, on T cells of mothers and their children.

The material sequenced was blood. The TCR was taken from a girl aged 2 to 10 in good health. J is TRBJ1-6 and V is TRBV12-3 or TRBV12-4, with TRBD1 as a possible D gene (5 bases). The CDR3 here is CASSLWGGPPLHF. CDR3 in DNA: TGTGCCAGCAGTTTATGGGGGGGACCACCCCTCCACTTT.